This T cell receptor (beta chain) was sequenced during a study of shared T cell receptors in the human thymus. Assay: immunoSEQ multiplex PCR; the TCRdb copy retains only in-frame clones and omits some. The data show 550,000 to 800,000 clones, roughly 85% seen once. These data were also filed under a second study, of human thymus T cells. According to that study: All donors were healthy Finnish infants who were undergoing corrective surgery to treat congenital heart defects. Thymic material originated from resections removed in the course of corrective heart surgery. Thymic and blood repertoires seemed to show skewed V and J gene use. Related research has reported that thymic repertoires overlap highly among unrelated individuals.

Sequenced: thymocytes. This receptor was identified in a girl under two years old with a congenital heart defect.

Here the CDR3 reads CASSCGSHRETQYF. CDR3 sequence (DNA): TGCGCCAGCAGCTGTGGCAGCCACAGGGAGACCCAGTACTTC. The chain uses TRBV5-1 and TRBJ2-5; D may be TRBD1 (5 bases). Germline V gene lookup returns CDR1 SGHRS and CDR2 YFSETQ. The CDR3 is 14 residues long. The germline V and J ends were trimmed by 3 bases and 5 bases, with 14 bases remaining between them.